The 25 T cell receptor beta chains in this list originate from one sample, sequenced in a study of CD8 T cells in Susac syndrome. 0.5 to 1 ug RNA was reverse transcribed with random hexamers. Using its own MiXCR run on the immunoSEQ multiplex PCR reads, TCRdb lists one record per CDR3 protein. The sample has 75,000 to 100,000 distinct CDR3 sequences, just under 95% seen once. The sample consisted of CD8+ T cells from PBMCs. Receptors were obtained from a human donor in good health.

The chain employs TRBV15 and TRBJ2-5; TRBD2 matches at 12 bases. The germline V gene encodes CDR1 LNHNV and CDR2 YYDKDF (reference sequence). Losses at the gene ends were 2 bases for V and 2 bases for J; bases not matched to a gene: 6. The CDR3 runs 17 residues. CDR3: CATSRYGLAGPQETQYF. The CDR3 DNA sequence: TGTGCCACCAGCAGATACGGACTAGCGGGGCCTCAAGAGACCCAGTACTTC.

The chain has TRBV24-1 and TRBJ1-5; D gene unclear. The CDR3 runs to 15 residues. The V and J ends lost 7 bases and 0 bases respectively, with 12 bases between them. The germline V gene has CDR1 KGHDR and CDR2 SFDVKD. CDR3 region: CATSASGYSNQPQHF. The CDR3 DNA reads TGTGCCACCAGCGCGTCGGGATATAGCAATCAGCCCCAGCATTTT.

This chain connects TRBV29-1 to TRBJ2-2; 9 bases align to TRBD1. Unmatched junction bases numbered 14, after V lost 2 bases and J lost 7 bases. The CDR3 extends over 17 amino acids. Germline CDR1 SQVTM, CDR2 ANQGSEA. The CDR3 region has the DNA TGCAGCGTTGAACATCAGCCAAGGACAGGGGAGGTCGGGGAGCTGTTTTTT. Its translation is CSVEHQPRTGEVGELFF.

The rearrangement joins TRBV7-9 to TRBJ2-2; TRBD1 is a possible D gene (6 bases). CDR3 length: 13 residues. Germline-derived CDR1 and CDR2 are SEHNR and FQNEAQ (reference sequence). Trimming took off 8 bases at V and 3 bases at J, with 10 bases between the two ends. The CDR3 here is CASDRTDTGELFF. CDR3 nucleotide sequence: TGTGCCAGCGACAGGACCGACACCGGGGAGCTGTTTTTT. Full variable domain (remainder filled in from reference TRBV7-9 and TRBJ2-2): DTGVSQNPRHKITKRGQNVTFRCDPISEHNRLYWYRQTLGQGPEFLTYFQNEAQLEKSRLLSDRFSAERPKGSFSTLEIQRTEQGDSAMYLCASDRTDTGELFFGEGSRLTVL.

This clonotype has a single count. This sequence joins TRBV20-1 and TRBJ2-7; D ambiguous. V was pared by 3 bases and J by 3 bases, with 18 bases between. This CDR3 spans 15 amino acids. The germline gives CDR1 DFQATT, CDR2 SNEGSKA (reference sequence). CDR3 region: CSASPPTLSSYEQYF. CDR3 bases: TGCAGTGCTAGTCCCCCTACACTCTCGAGCTACGAGCAGTACTTC.

The genes are TRBV5-6 and TRBJ2-2; 7 bases align to TRBD2. The junction had 12 bases not matched to a gene; V was cut back by 6 bases and J by 1 base. The germline V gene encodes CDR1 SGHDT and CDR2 YYEEEE. There are 17 residues in the CDR3. CDR3 residues: CASNPQAQRGNTGELFF. The CDR3 DNA reads as TGTGCCAGCAACCCCCAGGCCCAGCGGGGGAACACCGGGGAGCTGTTTTTT.

The genes are TRBV5-1 and TRBJ2-1; the D is unclear. Germline loops: CDR1 SGHRS, CDR2 YFSETQ. The CDR3 extends over 14 amino acids. V lost 0 bases, J lost 2 bases, and 6 bases lay in between. Here the CDR3 DNA reads TGCGCCAGCAGCTTGGACTTGCCCTACAATGAGCAGTTCTTC. Translated: CASSLDLPYNEQFF.

The V and J genes are TRBV5-4 and TRBJ1-2; no firm D call. Trimming removed 0 bases from V and 0 bases from J, with 9 bases in between. The length of the CDR3 is 15 residues. Looked up from germline, CDR1 is SGHNT and CDR2 is YYREEE (reference sequence). CDR3 DNA: TGTGCCAGCAGCTTGGACGGCCGGACTAACTATGGCTACACCTTC. Translating it yields CASSLDGRTNYGYTF.

The chain employs TRBV4-1 and TRBJ2-3; 9 nucleotides agree with TRBD2. CDR3 length: 16 residues. V shed 0 bases, J shed 3 bases, and the junction held 4 bases outside the gene matches. Germline-derived CDR1 and CDR2 are MGHRA and YSYEKL. CDR3 DNA: TGCGCCAGCAGCCAAGAGTCCCTAGCGGGAACAGATACGCAGTATTTT. Protein product: CASSQESLAGTDTQYF.

The CDR3 spells CASSQESVGPHYNEQFF. In nucleotides, the CDR3 is TGCGCCAGCAGCCAAGAAAGCGTTGGACCGCACTACAATGAGCAGTTCTTC. The chain uses TRBV4-1 and TRBJ2-1, with D unclear. V lost 0 bases to trimming and J lost 3 bases, with 15 bases between them. The germline gives CDR1 MGHRA, CDR2 YSYEKL. The CDR3 is made up of 17 amino acids.

The rearrangement links TRBV15 to TRBJ1-1; possible D gene TRBD1, 6 bases. Germline values: CDR1 LNHNV, CDR2 YYDKDF (reference sequence). Trimming pared 4 bases from V and 4 bases from J, leaving 10 bases between. The CDR3 spans 13 residues. In nucleotides, the CDR3 is TGTGCCACCAGCACCAAACAGGGCACTGAAGCTTTCTTT. Protein sequence: CATSTKQGTEAFF.

The chain recombines TRBV24-1 with TRBJ1-1; weak D call: TRBD1 (5 bases). Between the trimmed V and J ends, which lost 7 bases and 6 bases, there was a span of 8 bases. CDR1 and CDR2 (germline): KGHDR, SFDVKD. The CDR3 totals 11 residues. The CDR3 sequence is CATSRGSEAFF. In DNA form, the CDR3 reads TGTGCCACCAGCCGGGGCTCTGAAGCTTTCTTT.

The J gene is TRBJ2-3, the V gene TRBV29-1; 7 bases are shared with TRBD2. With V trimmed by 7 bases and J by 1 base, 8 bases remained unmatched. The CDR3 has 14 amino acids. Germline CDR1 SQVTM, CDR2 ANQGSEA. Here the CDR3 reads CSADIGGGTDTQYF. DNA for the CDR3: TGCAGCGCAGATATTGGGGGGGGCACAGATACGCAGTATTTT.

The rearrangement uses TRBV28 and TRBJ1-3; D not resolved. With 4 bases removed from V and 0 bases from J, the gap between germline ends came to 16 bases. The CDR3 extends over 17 amino acids. Germline CDR1 is MDHEN and CDR2 is SYDVKM. CDR3 nucleotides: TGTGCCAGCAGTTGGGAGCAACAACGAGCCTCTGGAAACACCATATATTTT. It yields the protein CASSWEQQRASGNTIYF.

The chain carries TRBV5-1 and TRBJ2-7; 8 bases fit TRBD1. V shed 4 bases, J shed 3 bases, and the junction held 6 bases outside the gene matches. Looked up from germline, CDR1 is SGHRS and CDR2 is YFSETQ. This CDR3 has 14 amino acids. CDR3 sequence (DNA): TGCGCCAGCAGCGTGGGACAGGCAGGCTACGAGCAGTACTTC. Its translation: CASSVGQAGYEQYF.

The V gene is TRBV9, the J gene TRBJ1-1; D uncertain. This CDR3 has 14 residues. Per germline, CDR1 SGDLS and CDR2 YYNGEE. Deletions cut 0 bases from V and 1 base from J, with 7 bases between. Written as DNA, the CDR3 is TGTGCCAGCAGCGTAGACAGCCGGAACACTGAAGCTTTCTTT. Its translation: CASSVDSRNTEAFF.

The chain has TRBV24-1 and TRBJ2-1; TRBD2 matches 8 bases. V was pared by 9 bases and J by 1 base, with 4 bases of the junction left unmatched. The CDR3 covers 14 residues. Germline V CDR1 and CDR2: KGHDR, SFDVKD. The DNA for the CDR3 is TGTGCCACCGAACCTAGCGGGTCCTACAATGAGCAGTTCTTC. This translates into CATEPSGSYNEQFF.

V gene TRBV29-1 combines with J gene TRBJ2-1, with D uncertain. This CDR3 has 12 amino acids. V lost 5 bases, J lost 3 bases, and 8 bases lay in between. CDR1 is SQVTM and CDR2 is ANQGSEA in the germline V gene. CDR3: CSVPWGYNEQFF. In nucleotides, the CDR3 is TGCAGCGTTCCTTGGGGCTACAATGAGCAGTTCTTC.

The rearrangement joins TRBV7-9 to TRBJ2-7; no clear D gene. The germline V and J ends were trimmed by 5 bases and 3 bases, with 8 bases remaining between them. The CDR3 covers 12 residues. Germline values: CDR1 SEHNR, CDR2 FQNEAQ (reference sequence). The CDR3 DNA reads as TGTGCCAGCAGCCGAAACAGCTACGAGCAGTACGTC. Translation: CASSRNSYEQYV.

This chain joins TRBV20-1 and TRBJ1-1; a weak D match, TRBD1 (6 bases). This CDR3 contains 16 residues. CDR1 and CDR2 from the germline V gene are DFQATT and SNEGSKA (reference sequence). Trimming left V 6 bases short and J 2 bases short, with 22 bases between. This chain's CDR3 is CSALPTVGALNTEAFF. CDR3 in DNA: TGCAGTGCCCTTCCTACCGTGGGGGCGCTTAACACTGAAGCTTTCTTT.

The J gene is TRBJ1-1, the V gene TRBV3-1; D is unresolved. Trimming took off 4 bases at V and 0 bases at J, with 6 bases between the two ends. This CDR3 is 13 amino acids long. The germline CDR1 and CDR2 sequences are LGHDT and YNNKEL (reference sequence). CDR3 coding DNA: TGTGCCAGCAGCCGAACACTGAACACTGAAGCTTTCTTT. Residues: CASSRTLNTEAFF.

The V call is TRBV11-2, the J call TRBJ2-7; D unclear. CDR3 length: 11 residues. Trimming removed 3 bases from V and 7 bases from J, with 7 bases in between. CDR1 and CDR2 (germline): SGHAT, FQNNGV. CDR3 bases: TGTGCCAGCAGCTTCTCCCAGGAGCAGTACGTC. Its translation: CASSFSQEQYV.

The chain recombines TRBV20-1 with TRBJ1-2; TRBD1 agrees at 7 bases. The germline V gene encodes CDR1 DFQATT and CDR2 SNEGSKA (reference sequence). The CDR3 is 14 residues long. The V gene end was trimmed by 3 bases and the J gene end by 3 bases; junction bases not matched to a gene: 7. The CDR3 region is CSARARDSYYGYTF. As DNA, the CDR3 is TGCAGTGCTAGGGCCCGGGACAGTTACTATGGCTACACCTTC.

The rearrangement uses TRBV29-1 and TRBJ2-3; D is possibly TRBD1 or TRBD2 (5 bases each). Looked up from germline, CDR1 is SQVTM and CDR2 is ANQGSEA. The germline V and J ends were trimmed by 7 bases and 2 bases, with 13 bases remaining between them. There are 13 residues in the CDR3. CDR3 sequence: CSAAGAVTDTQYF. CDR3 sequence (DNA): TGCAGCGCTGCCGGGGCCGTCACAGATACGCAGTATTTT.

The chain has TRBV27 and TRBJ2-7; D unresolved. V shed 3 bases and J shed 3 bases, with 18 bases lying between them. Germline assignment: CDR1 MNHEY and CDR2 SMNVEV (reference sequence). This CDR3 has 16 residues. The CDR3 region has the DNA TGTGCCAGCAGTTTCACACCGAAATGGTGGAACTACGAGCAGTACGTC. Translation: CASSFTPKWWNYEQYV.